The text below deals with one T cell receptor beta chain. The data were taken from a study of blood T cell repertoires in COVID-19. Study overall: Acute and convalescent COVID-19 samples came from the United States, Italy and Spain. T cells, B-cell-depleted T cells, or PBMCs provided the cDNA or gDNA that served as material.

Participant ages covered roughly 18 to 89 years across around 25 US areas. Either two negative PCRs, clearance, or symptom resolution qualified Cohort 3 donors as recovered. The germline CDR1 and CDR2 sequences are SGHVS and FQNEAQ. This CDR3 contains 15 residues. V was clipped by 4 bases and J by 1 base; unmatched bases: 4. Some clones are missing from TCRdb's copy, which holds only in-frame ones; the method was immunoSEQ multiplex PCR. The table records 150,000 to 190,000 clones, about 80% of them present only once. This receptor was taken from a man aged 45 to 65 who had recovered from COVID-19. Material: PBMCs or T cells enriched from blood (not recorded which). V gene TRBV7-8 combines with J gene TRBJ2-1, with 7 bases fitting TRBD2. CDR3: CASSSSGVSYNEQFF. Here the CDR3 DNA reads TGTGCCAGCAGCTCCAGCGGGGTTTCCTACAATGAGCAGTTCTTC.